A single sample gave rise to the 4 T cell receptor beta chains below, sequenced in a study of identical twins. TCRdb ran MiXCR on the 5' RACE reads and lists one entry per CDR3 protein. The sample includes more than 250,000 distinct CDR3 sequences, around 8.8% of them seen just once. This same sample was also part of a study on yellow fever vaccine responses in identical twins.

Material: memory (CD45RO+) T cells sorted from blood. The origin of the receptors is a woman aged 18-29 years in good health.

This clonotype was seen many times. CDR3 DNA sequence: TGCGCCAGCAGCTGGGGACTAGCTGGTGTTACGGCCCGTGAGCAGTTCTTC. Translated, it gives CASSWGLAGVTAREQFF. The chain couples TRBV5-1 to TRBJ2-1, with TRBD2 matching over 9 bases. V trimming: 3 bases; J trimming: 9 bases; junction bases outside the gene matches: 16. This CDR3 comprises 17 residues. Germline-derived CDR1 and CDR2 are SGHRS and YFSETQ.

This clonotype was counted between two and nine times. The J gene is TRBJ2-5, the V gene TRBV6-5; D gene unclear. This CDR3 region has 13 residues. V lost 0 bases, J lost 5 bases, and 7 bases lay in between. Per the germline V gene, CDR1 is MNHEY and CDR2 is SVGAGI. The CDR3 spells CASSYSVWETQYF. The CDR3 DNA reads as TGTGCCAGCAGTTACTCGGTCTGGGAGACCCAGTACTTC.

This rearrangement joins TRBV28 to TRBJ2-7; D is unresolved. The CDR3 is 14 residues long. The germline V gene has CDR1 MDHEN and CDR2 SYDVKM. V was shortened by 6 bases and J by 1 base, with 13 bases between the two germline ends. In DNA, the CDR3 is TGTGCCAGCAGCTCTTTCGACGGATCCTACGAGCAGTACGTC. Protein sequence: CASSSFDGSYEQYV.

This chain joins TRBV6-1 and TRBJ2-5; 8 nucleotides match TRBD2. Germline loops: CDR1 MNHNS, CDR2 SASEGT. V was pared by 5 bases and J by 5 bases, with 7 bases of the junction left unmatched. The CDR3 sequence is 14 residues long. The CDR3 bases are TGTGCCAGCAGTCCAGCGGGGGCTTGGGAGACCCAGTACTTC. As protein: CASSPAGAWETQYF.